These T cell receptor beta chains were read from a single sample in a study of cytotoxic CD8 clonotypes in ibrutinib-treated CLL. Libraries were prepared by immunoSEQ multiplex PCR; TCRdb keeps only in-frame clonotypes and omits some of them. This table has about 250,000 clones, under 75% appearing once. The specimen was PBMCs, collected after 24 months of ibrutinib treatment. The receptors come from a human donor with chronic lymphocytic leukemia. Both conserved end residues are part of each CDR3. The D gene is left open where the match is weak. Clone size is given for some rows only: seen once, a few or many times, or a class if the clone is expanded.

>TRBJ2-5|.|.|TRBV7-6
TGTGCCAGCAGCTTAGGGGGGCTGGAAGAGACCCAGTACTTC
CASSLGGLEETQYF
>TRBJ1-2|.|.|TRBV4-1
TGCGCCAGCAGCCAAGAGGAGGGGCGCCACTATGGCTACACCTTC
CASSQEEGRHYGYTF
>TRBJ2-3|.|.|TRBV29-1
TGCAGCGGGGAAAGGGGCGGTTCCTCAGATACGCAGTATTTT
CSGERGGSSDTQYF
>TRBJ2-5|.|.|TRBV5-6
TGTGCCAGCAGCTTGGTGACGGTGGGTGGTCAAGAGACCCAGTACTTC
CASSLVTVGGQETQYF
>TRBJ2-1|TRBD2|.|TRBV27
TGTGCCAGCAGTCCCCAGAGCGGGAACTCCTACAATGAGCAGTTCTTC
CASSPQSGNSYNEQFF
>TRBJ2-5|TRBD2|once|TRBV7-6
TGTGCCAGCAGCTTAGTTGGGTCGGGAGGACCCACGGGGGCCCAGTACTTC
CASSLVGSGGPTGAQYF
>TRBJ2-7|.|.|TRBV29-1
TGCAGCGTTAGCGGTTCCTACGAGCAGTACTTC
CSVSGSYEQYF
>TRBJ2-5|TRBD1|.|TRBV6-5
TGTGCCAGCAGTTCACTGACAGGGCTGGGGGAGACCCAGTACTTC
CASSSLTGLGETQYF
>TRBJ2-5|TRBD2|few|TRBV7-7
TGTGCTAGCAGCTTAGGAGCGGCGGGAGGGCCCTCGGAGACCCAGTACTTC
CASSLGAAGGPSETQYF
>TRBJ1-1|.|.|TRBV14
TGTGCCAGCAGCCCGCAAGGGGGTTTGACTGAAGCTTTCTTT
CASSPQGGLTEAFF
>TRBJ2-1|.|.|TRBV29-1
TGCAGCGTTGAAATGGGTGTCGAGCAGTTCTTC
CSVEMGVEQFF
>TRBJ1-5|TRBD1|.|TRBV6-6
TGTGCCAGCAGTCCTAGGACAGGGAAGGGTAATCAGCCCCAGCATTTT
CASSPRTGKGNQPQHF
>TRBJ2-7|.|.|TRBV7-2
TGTGCCAGCAGCCCCCGGGACCGAGCCTACGAGCAGTACTTC
CASSPRDRAYEQYF
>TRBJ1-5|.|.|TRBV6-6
TGTGCCAGCAGGTCCCCAAATCAACCCCAGCATTTT
CASRSPNQPQHF
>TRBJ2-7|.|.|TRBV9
TGTGCCAGCAGCGTGTACCCGGAGGACTACGAGCAGTACTTC
CASSVYPEDYEQYF
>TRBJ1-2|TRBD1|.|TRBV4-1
TGCGCCAGCAGCCAAGAAGGGGTCAGGGGGCCCTCTTCCGGGTTTAATGGCTACACCTTC
CASSQEGVRGPSSGFNGYTF
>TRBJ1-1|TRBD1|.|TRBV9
TGTGCCAGCAGCGTAGGACCACAGGGGGCATCTGAAGCTTTCTTT
CASSVGPQGASEAFF
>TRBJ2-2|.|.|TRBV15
TGTGCCACCAGCAGGAGAGCTGTTTGGGACACCGGGGAGCTGTTTTTT
CATSRRAVWDTGELFF
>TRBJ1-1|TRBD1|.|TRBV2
TGTGCCAGCAGGTCGGGACAGGGGGCGAATGAAGCTTTCTTT
CASRSGQGANEAFF
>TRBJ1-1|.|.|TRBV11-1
TGTGCCAGCAGCCTCGGGTGGGCCACTGAAGCTTTCTTT
CASSLGWATEAFF
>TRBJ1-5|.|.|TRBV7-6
TGTGCCAGCAGCCCAGAGGCATTGGGCAATCAGCCCCAGCATTTT
CASSPEALGNQPQHF
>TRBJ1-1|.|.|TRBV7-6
TGTGCCAGCAGCCCCAACAGGGCTCTCAAAGCTTTCTTT
CASSPNRALKAFF
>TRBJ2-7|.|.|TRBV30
TGTGCCTGGGTAACCATTTCCTACGAGCAGTACTTC
CAWVTISYEQYF
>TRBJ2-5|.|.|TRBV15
TGTGCCACCAGCAGAGATCTGGCAGGGGCGGTGGAGACCCAGTACTTC
CATSRDLAGAVETQYF
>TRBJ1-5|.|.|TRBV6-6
TGTGCCAGCAGCCCCAGTCAGCCCCAGCATTTT
CASSPSQPQHF
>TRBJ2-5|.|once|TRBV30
TGTGCCTGGAGTAGATGGGTACAAGAGACCCAGTACTTC
CAWSRWVQETQYF
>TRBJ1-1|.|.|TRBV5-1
TGCGCCAGCAGCTTGGGCTCTGGGGCGGGGGCTGAAGCTTTCTTT
CASSLGSGAGAEAFF
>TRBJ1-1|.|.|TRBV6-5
TGTGCCAGCAAACGGAACACTGAAGCTTTCTTT
CASKRNTEAFF
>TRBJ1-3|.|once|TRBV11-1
TGTGCCAGCAGCGCCGGACAGGGAAACACCATATATTTT
CASSAGQGNTIYF
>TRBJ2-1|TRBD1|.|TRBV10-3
TGTGCCACCTGGGCTTTGACCGGGACAGCTAACAATGAGCAGTTCTTC
CATWALTGTANNEQFF
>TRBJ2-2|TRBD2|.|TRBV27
TGTGCCAGCAGCATGGTCGGGACTAGTCTTTTCCGGGAGCTGTTTTTT
CASSMVGTSLFRELFF
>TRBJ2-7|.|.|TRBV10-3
TGTGCCATCAGTGAGACCGCCGGAGGGGAGCAGTACTTC
CAISETAGGEQYF
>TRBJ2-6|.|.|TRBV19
TGTGCCAGTAGGGATAGGGGGGCTGGGGCCAACGTCCTGACTTTC
CASRDRGAGANVLTF
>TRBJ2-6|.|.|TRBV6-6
TGTGCCAGCACGGCGGAGAGAGATTATCACGTCCTGACTTTC
CASTAERDYHVLTF
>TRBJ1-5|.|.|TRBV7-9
TGTGCCAGCAACGATCTTAGGCATTTT
CASNDLRHF
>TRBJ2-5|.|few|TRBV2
TGTGCCAGCAGGTTCTGGGACGGCTACCAAGAGACCCAGTACTTC
CASRFWDGYQETQYF
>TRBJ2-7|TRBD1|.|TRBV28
TGTGCCAGCACGACAGGGTCCCCCTACGAGCAGTACTTC
CASTTGSPYEQYF
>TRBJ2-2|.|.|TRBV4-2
TGTGCCAGCAGCCAGGGCTTAACAGAGGGCACCGGGGAGCTGTTTTTT
CASSQGLTEGTGELFF
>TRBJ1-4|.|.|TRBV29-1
TGCAGCGTTGGGGCAGCACAAAAACTGTTTTTT
CSVGAAQKLFF
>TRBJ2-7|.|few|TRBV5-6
TGTGCCAGCAGCAGCCCGGACAGCCTTTCCCCATACGAGCAGTACTTC
CASSSPDSLSPYEQYF
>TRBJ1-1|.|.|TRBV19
TGTGCCAGTAGTATAGTAGCAGGGGCGATGAACACTGAAGCTTTCTTT
CASSIVAGAMNTEAFF
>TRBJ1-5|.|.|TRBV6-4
TGTGCCAGCAGTCGATGGGAGAATCAGCCCCAGCATTTT
CASSRWENQPQHF
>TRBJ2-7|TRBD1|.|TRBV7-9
TGTGCCAGCAGCTCTCGGGCAGGGGGCTCCTACGAGCAGTACTTC
CASSSRAGGSYEQYF
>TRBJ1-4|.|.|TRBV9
TGTGCCAGCAGACGGTCCCGGGCTCTGGGAATTGGTAATGAAAAACTGTTTTTT
CASRRSRALGIGNEKLFF
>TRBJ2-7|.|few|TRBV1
TGCGCTACGGGGGAGTGGCACGAGCAGTACTTC
CATGEWHEQYF
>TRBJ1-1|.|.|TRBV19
TGTGCCAGTAGTATGACGGCAGCCAACACTGAAGCTTTCTTT
CASSMTAANTEAFF
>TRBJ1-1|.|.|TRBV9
TGTGCCAGCAGCCCCAGTGCGGTCGGCACTGAAGCTTTCTTT
CASSPSAVGTEAFF
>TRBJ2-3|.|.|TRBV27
TGTGCCAGCGGCCCTTTAGCGCGACTCTACACAGATACGCAGTATTTT
CASGPLARLYTDTQYF
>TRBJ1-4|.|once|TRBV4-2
TGTGCCAGCAGCCAAGATGTGCAGGGGAGTAGGAAAAAACTGTTTTTT
CASSQDVQGSRKKLFF
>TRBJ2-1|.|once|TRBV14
TGTGCCAGCAGCCAAGATTGGGGCAATGAGCAGTTCTTC
CASSQDWGNEQFF
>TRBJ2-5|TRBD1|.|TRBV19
TGTGCCAGTAGTGGGGGACAGGGGTCCACGTCCCAGTACTTC
CASSGGQGSTSQYF
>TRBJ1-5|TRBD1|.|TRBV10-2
TGCGCCAGCCACGACAGGGGCAATCAGCCCCAGCATTTT
CASHDRGNQPQHF
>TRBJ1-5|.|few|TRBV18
TGTGCCAGCTCCGAGGACACCCGAGGGCCCCAGCATTTT
CASSEDTRGPQHF
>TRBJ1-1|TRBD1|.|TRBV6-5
TGTGCCAGCAAACAGGGGGGGCACACTGAAGCTTTCTTT
CASKQGGHTEAFF
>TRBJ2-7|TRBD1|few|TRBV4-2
TGTGCCAGCAGCCGTGGTCGAGGACAGGGTACCTACGAGCAGTACTTC
CASSRGRGQGTYEQYF
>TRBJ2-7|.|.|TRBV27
TGTGCCAGCAGACCAAGATGGGCAGGCGCCTACGAGCAGTACTTC
CASRPRWAGAYEQYF
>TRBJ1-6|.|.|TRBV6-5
TGTGCCAGCTCGAGCTCCTATAATTCACCCCTCCACTTT
CASSSSYNSPLHF